This T cell receptor beta chain came from a study of beta chain features in type 1 diabetes. Across the whole study: Over all samples combined, 90 million to 140 million sorted cells were examined.

Expressed TCRB transcripts were sequenced because the entire RNA isolate underwent reverse transcription. Some clones are missing from TCRdb's copy, which holds only in-frame ones; the method was immunoSEQ multiplex PCR. The sample gives about 240,000 clones, approximately 15% of which show up once; about 0.02% is in the top ten. Markers CD45RO/CCR7/CD25/CD127/CD95/CD27 served to sort CD4+ naive, central memory, regulatory and stem cell-like memory cells. This clone was detected only a few times. The target antigen is unknown. Germline CDR1 is LGHNT and CDR2 is FRNRAP. V lost 6 bases and J 4 bases, leaving 10 bases between the germline ends. The CDR3 covers 12 residues. Study-level points and caveats: Lower insertion and higher deletion counts appeared at VDJ junctions in type 1 diabetes patients. Moderate but significant shortening of TCRB CDR3s was recorded in all four CD4+ subsets from Type 1 diabetes patients.

The clonotype originates from a man aged 25 to 40 with type 1 diabetes. Sequenced material: naive CD4+ T cells from blood. The J gene is TRBJ2-7, the V gene TRBV12-5, with a tentative D call TRBD2 (6 bases). The CDR3 sequence is CASGQEGYEQYF. The CDR3 nucleotides read TGTGCTAGTGGACAGGAGGGTTACGAGCAGTACTTC.